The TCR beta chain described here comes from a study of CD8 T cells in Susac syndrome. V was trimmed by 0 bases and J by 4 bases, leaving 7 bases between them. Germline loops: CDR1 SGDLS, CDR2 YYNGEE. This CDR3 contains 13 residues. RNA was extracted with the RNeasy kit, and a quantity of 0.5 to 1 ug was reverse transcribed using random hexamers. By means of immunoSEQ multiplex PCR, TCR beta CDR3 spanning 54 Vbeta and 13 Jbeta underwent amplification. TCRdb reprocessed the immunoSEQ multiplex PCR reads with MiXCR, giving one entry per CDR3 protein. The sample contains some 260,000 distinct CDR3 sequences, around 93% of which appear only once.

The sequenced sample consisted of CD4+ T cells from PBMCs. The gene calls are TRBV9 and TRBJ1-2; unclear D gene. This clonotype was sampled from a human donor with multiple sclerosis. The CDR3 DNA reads TGTGCCAGCAGCGTAGGGCCGGCCTATGGCTACACCTTC. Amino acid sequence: CASSVGPAYGYTF.